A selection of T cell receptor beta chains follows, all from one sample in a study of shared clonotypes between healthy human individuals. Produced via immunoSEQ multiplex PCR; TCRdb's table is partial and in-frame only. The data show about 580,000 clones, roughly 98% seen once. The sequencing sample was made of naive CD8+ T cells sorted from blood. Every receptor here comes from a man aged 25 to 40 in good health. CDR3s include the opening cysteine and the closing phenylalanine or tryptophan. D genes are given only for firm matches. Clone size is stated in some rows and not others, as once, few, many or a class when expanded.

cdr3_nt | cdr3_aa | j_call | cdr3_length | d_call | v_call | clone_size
TGTGCCAGCAGCTTAGCAAGGGATAGCAATCAGCCCCAGCATTTT | CASSLARDSNQPQHF | TRBJ1-5 | 15 | . | TRBV7-9 | .
TGTGCCAGCACCCTACTATCAGGGGCCTACGAGCAGTACTTC | CASTLLSGAYEQYF | TRBJ2-7 | 14 | . | TRBV11-2 | once
TGCGCCAGCACGAGGGGAGTAGGGCCGCAAGAGACCCAGTACTTC | CASTRGVGPQETQYF | TRBJ2-5 | 15 | . | TRBV10-2 | .
TGTGCCTGGAGCCCCCTAGGCGGAGGTCAAGAGACCCAGTACTTC | CAWSPLGGGQETQYF | TRBJ2-5 | 15 | . | TRBV30 | .
TGTGCCAGCAGCCCGGACGCAGGACTAGCTGTTAACACTGGGGAGCTGTTTTTT | CASSPDAGLAVNTGELFF | TRBJ2-2 | 18 | TRBD2 | TRBV5-6 | .
TGTGCCAGCAGCTTAGCGCGCGACAGGGGGACGAACACCGGGGAGCTGTTTTTT | CASSLARDRGTNTGELFF | TRBJ2-2 | 18 | TRBD1 | TRBV7-8 | .
TGTGCCAGCAGTTTATTTAAGACAGGGGGCTTGGGCCCAGATACGCAGTATTTT | CASSLFKTGGLGPDTQYF | TRBJ2-3 | 18 | TRBD1 | TRBV27 | .
TGCGCCAGCAGCCAAGAACCAGGACAGGGATACAATGAGCAGTTCTTC | CASSQEPGQGYNEQFF | TRBJ2-1 | 16 | TRBD1 | TRBV4-1 | .
TGCGCCAGCAGTTCGGGACTAGCGGGAGTGCCAGAGACCCAGTACTTC | CASSSGLAGVPETQYF | TRBJ2-5 | 16 | TRBD2 | TRBV5-1 | .
TGTGCCAGCAGCCCCGGGACAGGGATGTATTCCTCCTACGAGCAGTACTTC | CASSPGTGMYSSYEQYF | TRBJ2-7 | 17 | TRBD1 | TRBV5-6 | .
TGTGCCAGCAGCGATAGCGGGAGGTTCACCGGGGAGCTGTTTTTT | CASSDSGRFTGELFF | TRBJ2-2 | 15 | TRBD2 | TRBV9 | .
TGCGCCAGCAGTAACAGGGTTCGGTTAGAGACCCAGTACTTC | CASSNRVRLETQYF | TRBJ2-5 | 14 | . | TRBV4-1 | .
TGTGCCAGCAGTTCTCCATGGGGGGACGGAGCCTACGAGCAGTACTTC | CASSSPWGDGAYEQYF | TRBJ2-7 | 16 | . | TRBV2 | .
TGTGCCAGCAGCCCCGGGATAGGGGACGAGCAGTACTTC | CASSPGIGDEQYF | TRBJ2-7 | 13 | . | TRBV7-9 | .
TGTGCCAGCGGACCCGACGAGCAGTACTTC | CASGPDEQYF | TRBJ2-7 | 10 | . | TRBV7-9 | .
TGCAGCGCCGAGGGACAGAACCAAGAGACCCAGTACTTC | CSAEGQNQETQYF | TRBJ2-5 | 13 | TRBD1 | TRBV29-1 | once
TGTGCCAGCAGCCCGTGGACAGTTAGCACAGATACGCAGTATTTT | CASSPWTVSTDTQYF | TRBJ2-3 | 15 | . | TRBV7-9 | once
TGCAGCGTCAGGGGCTGGAACACTGAAGCTTTCTTT | CSVRGWNTEAFF | TRBJ1-1 | 12 | . | TRBV29-1 | .
TGTGCCAGCAGTATGGGACTACCCGAGCAGTACTTC | CASSMGLPEQYF | TRBJ2-7 | 12 | TRBD2 | TRBV27 | .
TGCAGCACTTATGAGGGGGGTGAAAAACTGTTTTTT | CSTYEGGEKLFF | TRBJ1-4 | 12 | . | TRBV29-1 | .
TGTGCCAGCAGCTCCATGCGGAGCTCCTACGAGCAGTACTTC | CASSSMRSSYEQYF | TRBJ2-7 | 14 | . | TRBV7-9 | once
TGTGCCAGCAGCGACACAGGGGGCGCATGGATGGATCAGCCCCAGCATTTT | CASSDTGGAWMDQPQHF | TRBJ1-5 | 17 | TRBD1 | TRBV9 | .
TGTGCCAGCAGCCGGGACTACGAGACCTACGAGCAGTACTTC | CASSRDYETYEQYF | TRBJ2-7 | 14 | TRBD2 | TRBV7-8 | .
TGTGCCAGCAGTGACCCCCTGCCCCAGCATTTT | CASSDPLPQHF | TRBJ1-5 | 11 | . | TRBV6-4 | .
TGTGCCAGCAGCTTAGGTGCGGGCAATGAGCAGTTCTTC | CASSLGAGNEQFF | TRBJ2-1 | 13 | . | TRBV21-1 | once
TGTGCCAGCAGTGGGACGGAATACATGAACACTGAAGCTTTCTTT | CASSGTEYMNTEAFF | TRBJ1-1 | 15 | . | TRBV25-1 | .
TGTGCCACCCTGTCTCCAGATACGCAGTATTTT | CATLSPDTQYF | TRBJ2-3 | 11 | . | TRBV27 | .
TGCGCCAGCAGCTTGGTCGTCGACTCCTACAATGAGCAGTTCTTC | CASSLVVDSYNEQFF | TRBJ2-1 | 15 | . | TRBV5-1 | .
TGCGCCAGCAGTGAACTTGGGACAGAGCTGAACACCGGGGAGCTGTTTTTT | CASSELGTELNTGELFF | TRBJ2-2 | 17 | TRBD1 | TRBV10-1 | few
TGTGCCAGCAGTTTACGGGACAGCCATAATGAAAAACTGTTTTTT | CASSLRDSHNEKLFF | TRBJ1-4 | 15 | TRBD1 | TRBV27 | .
TGCGCCAGCAGCTTGGGGGTGGACTTCGGACTAGCGGGGATGTCCTACGAGCAGTACTTC | CASSLGVDFGLAGMSYEQYF | TRBJ2-7 | 20 | TRBD2 | TRBV5-1 | .
TGTGCCAGCAGCTTAGTTGCAGACGCCCAGTACTTC | CASSLVADAQYF | TRBJ2-5 | 12 | . | TRBV7-8 | .
TGTGCCAGCAGTGAGTTCTTGGGGGGCCATGAGCAGTTCTTC | CASSEFLGGHEQFF | TRBJ2-1 | 14 | . | TRBV25-1 | .
TGTGCCAGCAGCCAAGGGGGCCTGAACACTGAAGCTTTCTTT | CASSQGGLNTEAFF | TRBJ1-1 | 14 | . | TRBV4-2 | .
TGTGCCAGCAGCTCCTTGGAGAGGACCTACGAGCAGTACTTC | CASSSLERTYEQYF | TRBJ2-7 | 14 | . | TRBV7-9 | .
TGTGCCAGCAGCGTAGCTTACGCCGGGGAGCTGTTTTTT | CASSVAYAGELFF | TRBJ2-2 | 13 | . | TRBV9 | .
TGTGCCAGTAGCGTGGGGGACGGTTTGGTGGAGCAGTACTTC | CASSVGDGLVEQYF | TRBJ2-7 | 14 | . | TRBV19 | .
TGTGCCAGCAGTTTACGGGACAGGGTGGGACAGCCCCAGCATTTT | CASSLRDRVGQPQHF | TRBJ1-5 | 15 | TRBD1 | TRBV28 | .
TGTGCCAGCAGCTCACTAGAGACCCAGTACTTC | CASSSLETQYF | TRBJ2-5 | 11 | . | TRBV13 | .
TGTGCCAGCAGTCGCGGTGGGACTAGCGACTACAATGAGCAGTTCTTC | CASSRGGTSDYNEQFF | TRBJ2-1 | 16 | TRBD2 | TRBV27 | .
TGTGCCAGCAGCAGGACAGGATCATCCTATGGCTACACCTTC | CASSRTGSSYGYTF | TRBJ1-2 | 14 | TRBD1 | TRBV13 | .
TGTGCCAGCAGTCCCAACGGGGTGCTGGAAAAACTGTTTTTT | CASSPNGVLEKLFF | TRBJ1-4 | 14 | . | TRBV27 | .
TGTGCCAGCAGCGTAAGCGGGAGAAACAATGAGCAGTTCTTC | CASSVSGRNNEQFF | TRBJ2-1 | 14 | TRBD2 | TRBV9 | .
TGTGCCAGTAGAGGTCGGGGAGCCTACGAGCAGTACTTC | CASRGRGAYEQYF | TRBJ2-7 | 13 | . | TRBV27 | .
TGTGCCAGCAGCGTAGTGGGAGGGCCAGAGACCCAGTACTTC | CASSVVGGPETQYF | TRBJ2-5 | 14 | TRBD2 | TRBV9 | once
TGTGCCACCAGCAGAGGAGGTGAAGGACAGGGGCCCTACGAGCAGTACTTC | CATSRGGEGQGPYEQYF | TRBJ2-7 | 17 | TRBD1 | TRBV15 | .
TGTGCCAGCACGGCTGACGGAGGAAAGAAGGCAGATACGCAGTATTTT | CASTADGGKKADTQYF | TRBJ2-3 | 16 | . | TRBV9 | .
TGTGCCAGCAGTGGTAGCGGGAGCCCCTACGAGCAGTACTTC | CASSGSGSPYEQYF | TRBJ2-7 | 14 | TRBD2 | TRBV6-1 | .
TGTGCCAGCAGCCGGACGGATTATTCCTACGAGCAGTACTTC | CASSRTDYSYEQYF | TRBJ2-7 | 14 | . | TRBV11-2 | .
TGTGCCAGCAGTTCGTGGGCAGCTAACTATGGCTACACCTTC | CASSSWAANYGYTF | TRBJ1-2 | 14 | . | TRBV27 | .
TGTGCCAGCAGCTCCCTCTCCTACGAGCAGTACTTC | CASSSLSYEQYF | TRBJ2-7 | 12 | . | TRBV7-9 | .
TGCGCCAGCAGCCAAATGGACAGGGAAGATGGCTACACCTTC | CASSQMDREDGYTF | TRBJ1-2 | 14 | TRBD1 | TRBV4-1 | .
TGTGCCACCAGCCCCACATTGGGAACTGTTGAGCAGTACTTC | CATSPTLGTVEQYF | TRBJ2-7 | 14 | . | TRBV15 | .
TGTGCCAGCAGCTTAACTAGCGGGCCGTACAATGAGCAGTTCTTC | CASSLTSGPYNEQFF | TRBJ2-1 | 15 | TRBD2 | TRBV5-5 | .